This T cell receptor beta chain derives from a study of blood T cell repertoires in COVID-19. The protocol was immunoSEQ multiplex PCR, while the TCRdb copy is restricted to in-frame clones and leaves out a portion. The profile shows 140,000 or so clones, around four fifths of them singletons. This clone showed up just a few times. Germline CDR1 and CDR2: SGHAT and FQNNGV. Trimming took 3 bases from V and 2 from J, leaving 4 bases between them. CDR3 length: 13 amino acids. V usage is TRBV11-2 and J usage is TRBJ2-2, with no clear D. This TCR was sampled from a woman aged 45 to 65 with acute COVID-19. Sequencing used PBMCs or T cells enriched from blood (not recorded which). CDR3 DNA: TGTGCCAGCAGCTTGACTAACACCGGGGAGCTGTTTTTT. The encoded protein is CASSLTNTGELFF.